This is a list of T cell receptor beta chains from one sample in a study of CD8 T cells in ankylosing spondylitis. TCRdb reprocessed the 5' RACE reads with MiXCR, giving one entry per CDR3 protein. The sample lists roughly 150,000 distinct CDR3 sequences; roughly 30% were seen once. Sequencing was carried out using synovial fluid, either unsorted or a sorted T cell fraction (not recorded which). Every receptor here comes from a male donor with ankylosing spondylitis. Each CDR3 is given with its conserved first and last residue. A D gene is named only where the DNA matches it firmly. The size entry is marked missing in some rows and otherwise reads once, few, many or a size class.

V gene: TRBV3-1; CDR3 length: 14; J gene: TRBJ1-2; clone size: few; D gene: -; CDR3 DNA: TGTGCCAGCAGACAGAAGGGGGGCCCTATTGGCTACACCTTC; CDR3 protein: CASRQKGGPIGYTF
V gene: TRBV12-3/TRBV12-4; CDR3 length: 12; J gene: TRBJ2-5; clone size: few; D gene: TRBD2; CDR3 DNA: TGTGCCAGCTGCCGGGGGGTGGAGACCCAGTACTTC; CDR3 protein: CASCRGVETQYF
V gene: TRBV28; CDR3 length: 14; J gene: TRBJ1-5; clone size: -; D gene: -; CDR3 DNA: TGTGCCAGCGTCTGGGGACCTGAGGATCAGCCCCAGCACTTT; CDR3 protein: CASVWGPEDQPQHF
V gene: TRBV30; CDR3 length: 9; J gene: TRBJ1-1; clone size: -; D gene: -; CDR3 DNA: TGTGCCTGGAGCCCCAGGGCTTTCTTT; CDR3 protein: CAWSPRAFF
V gene: TRBV19; CDR3 length: 12; J gene: TRBJ1-1; clone size: -; D gene: -; CDR3 DNA: TGTGCCAGTAGTATCCGTTCTAGAGAAGCTTTCTTT; CDR3 protein: CASSIRSREAFF
V gene: TRBV20-1; CDR3 length: 16; J gene: TRBJ1-1; clone size: -; D gene: -; CDR3 DNA: TGCAGTGCTAGAGATTTTCAGGCTTTTTTTGGCACTGAAGCTTTCTTT; CDR3 protein: CSARDFQAFFGTEAFF
V gene: TRBV7-3; CDR3 length: 13; J gene: TRBJ1-1; clone size: -; D gene: -; CDR3 DNA: TGTGCCAGCAGGCTACAGGTGAACACTGAAGCTTTCTTT; CDR3 protein: CASRLQVNTEAFF
V gene: TRBV28; CDR3 length: 15; J gene: TRBJ2-1; clone size: -; D gene: TRBD1; CDR3 DNA: TGTGCCAGCACGGGCCCTGCGACAGGGTACAATGAGCAGTTCTTC; CDR3 protein: CASTGPATGYNEQFF
V gene: TRBV24-1; CDR3 length: 12; J gene: TRBJ1-1; clone size: many; D gene: TRBD1; CDR3 DNA: TGTGCCACCAGTGATGGGACAGGGAGAGCTTTCTTT; CDR3 protein: CATSDGTGRAFF
V gene: TRBV7-8; CDR3 length: 14; J gene: TRBJ2-3; clone size: -; D gene: -; CDR3 DNA: TGTGCCAGCAGCTTTACATCAGGACTGGCGACGCAGTATTTT; CDR3 protein: CASSFTSGLATQYF
V gene: TRBV6-1; CDR3 length: 13; J gene: TRBJ1-1; clone size: -; D gene: -; CDR3 DNA: TGTGCCAGCACAATAGTGGGGGGGACTGAAGCTTTCTTT; CDR3 protein: CASTIVGGTEAFF
V gene: TRBV7-9; CDR3 length: 17; J gene: TRBJ1-6; clone size: few; D gene: -; CDR3 DNA: TGTGCCAGCAGCTTTTCAGGTGGGGGGCTAGGAAATTCACCCCTCCACTTT; CDR3 protein: CASSFSGGGLGNSPLHF
V gene: TRBV4-1; CDR3 length: 18; J gene: TRBJ2-1; clone size: -; D gene: TRBD2; CDR3 DNA: TGCGCCAGCAGCCAAGGGGCCCGAACTAGCGGGAGGTACAATGAGCAGTTCTTC; CDR3 protein: CASSQGARTSGRYNEQFF
V gene: TRBV28; CDR3 length: 14; J gene: TRBJ2-3; clone size: -; D gene: -; CDR3 DNA: TGTGCCAGCAGTAATGGGGGGAAGGGGGATACGCAGTATTTT; CDR3 protein: CASSNGGKGDTQYF
V gene: TRBV7-2; CDR3 length: 14; J gene: TRBJ2-3; clone size: -; D gene: -; CDR3 DNA: TGTGCCAGCAGCTTAGATGCTAGCACAGATACGCAGTATTTT; CDR3 protein: CASSLDASTDTQYF
V gene: TRBV20-1; CDR3 length: 13; J gene: TRBJ1-1; clone size: few; D gene: -; CDR3 DNA: TGCAGTGCTAGAGAGACTAAGTACACTGAAGCTTTCTTT; CDR3 protein: CSARETKYTEAFF
V gene: TRBV7-8; CDR3 length: 13; J gene: TRBJ1-2; clone size: few; D gene: -; CDR3 DNA: TGTGCCAGCAGCCTCTCCGGGCTCTATGGCTACACCTTC; CDR3 protein: CASSLSGLYGYTF
V gene: TRBV6-1; CDR3 length: 14; J gene: TRBJ1-2; clone size: -; D gene: TRBD1; CDR3 DNA: TGTGCCAGCAGGAACCGGGACAGCTCATATGGCTACACCTTC; CDR3 protein: CASRNRDSSYGYTF
V gene: TRBV11-2; CDR3 length: 13; J gene: TRBJ2-7; clone size: few; D gene: -; CDR3 DNA: TGTGCCAGCAGCTTAGACAGTGAATACGAGCAGTACTTC; CDR3 protein: CASSLDSEYEQYF
V gene: TRBV5-4; CDR3 length: 15; J gene: TRBJ2-1; clone size: -; D gene: TRBD2; CDR3 DNA: TGTGCCAGCAGGTTCACTAGCGGGGTTTACAATGAGCAGTTCTTC; CDR3 protein: CASRFTSGVYNEQFF
V gene: TRBV12-3/TRBV12-4; CDR3 length: 13; J gene: TRBJ2-3; clone size: -; D gene: -; CDR3 DNA: TGTGCCAGCAGTTCAGACCCCACAGATACGCAGTATTTT; CDR3 protein: CASSSDPTDTQYF
V gene: TRBV12-3/TRBV12-4; CDR3 length: 15; J gene: TRBJ1-1; clone size: few; D gene: TRBD1; CDR3 DNA: TGTGCCAGCAGGACCGGGACAGGGGTGAACACTGAAGCTTTCTTT; CDR3 protein: CASRTGTGVNTEAFF
V gene: TRBV5-1; CDR3 length: 13; J gene: TRBJ1-1; clone size: few; D gene: -; CDR3 DNA: TGCGCCAGCAGCCCGAGGTCCAACACTGAAGCTTTCTTT; CDR3 protein: CASSPRSNTEAFF
V gene: TRBV20-1; CDR3 length: 12; J gene: TRBJ2-5; clone size: -; D gene: -; CDR3 DNA: TGCAGTGCCCCACGGAATCAAGAGACCCAGTACTTC; CDR3 protein: CSAPRNQETQYF
V gene: TRBV20-1; CDR3 length: 16; J gene: TRBJ2-3; clone size: -; D gene: -; CDR3 DNA: TGCAGTGCTAGAGATCCTGGCGACCCCAGGGCAGATACGCAGTATTTT; CDR3 protein: CSARDPGDPRADTQYF
V gene: TRBV5-1; CDR3 length: 12; J gene: TRBJ1-1; clone size: few; D gene: -; CDR3 DNA: TGCGCCAGCAGCTGGTCCGAAGGAGAAGCTTTCTTT; CDR3 protein: CASSWSEGEAFF
V gene: TRBV20-1; CDR3 length: 15; J gene: TRBJ1-5; clone size: few; D gene: -; CDR3 DNA: TGCAGTGCTAGAGACCTAGGACAGAGCAATCAGCCCCAGCATTTT; CDR3 protein: CSARDLGQSNQPQHF
V gene: TRBV18; CDR3 length: 16; J gene: TRBJ1-4; clone size: many; D gene: TRBD1; CDR3 DNA: TGTGCCAGCTCACCATCCCAGGGGGTGCCTAATGAAAAACTGTTTTTT; CDR3 protein: CASSPSQGVPNEKLFF
V gene: TRBV9; CDR3 length: 15; J gene: TRBJ2-5; clone size: -; D gene: -; CDR3 DNA: TGTGCCAGCAGCTCACGATTTGTAGGACAAGAGACCCAGTACTTC; CDR3 protein: CASSSRFVGQETQYF
V gene: TRBV20-1; CDR3 length: 14; J gene: TRBJ2-1; clone size: -; D gene: TRBD2; CDR3 DNA: TGCAGTGCTAGCCGAGCGGGAGGGGTTGGTGAGCAGTTCTTC; CDR3 protein: CSASRAGGVGEQFF
V gene: TRBV7-2; CDR3 length: 15; J gene: TRBJ2-7; clone size: -; D gene: TRBD1; CDR3 DNA: TGTGCCAGCAGCTTAGCGGGACAGGGGAGATACGAGCAGTACTTC; CDR3 protein: CASSLAGQGRYEQYF
V gene: TRBV7-3; CDR3 length: 12; J gene: TRBJ2-2; clone size: few; D gene: -; CDR3 DNA: TGTGCCAGCAGCTCAAGCACCGGGGAGCTGTTTTTT; CDR3 protein: CASSSSTGELFF
V gene: TRBV20-1; CDR3 length: 14; J gene: TRBJ1-2; clone size: once; D gene: -; CDR3 DNA: TGCAGTGCTAGAGGGAATTGGGAGAACTATGGCTACACCTTC; CDR3 protein: CSARGNWENYGYTF
V gene: TRBV4-2; CDR3 length: 15; J gene: TRBJ1-2; clone size: -; D gene: -; CDR3 DNA: TGTGCCAGCAGCCAAGGAACAGGTCCTAACTATGGCTACACCTTC; CDR3 protein: CASSQGTGPNYGYTF
V gene: TRBV14; CDR3 length: 14; J gene: TRBJ2-1; clone size: many; D gene: TRBD2; CDR3 DNA: TGTGCCAGCAGCCCGGGACTATCCAACAATGAGCAGTTCTTC; CDR3 protein: CASSPGLSNNEQFF